What follows are 9 T cell receptor beta chains derived from one specimen sequenced in a study of OX40 agonist ivuxolimab in advanced cancers. Profiling relied on immunoSEQ multiplex PCR, and the TCRdb table lists in-frame clones only, not all of them. The sample includes roughly 34,000 clones, roughly 80% of them seen just once. The sequences come from CD4+ or CD8+ T cells sorted from blood, collected in a trial of the OX40 agonist ivuxolimab. These receptors originate from an adult with an advanced solid tumor such as melanoma, head and neck, liver or kidney cancer.

This clone appeared a few times. This chain connects TRBV4-3 to TRBJ1-1; 9 nucleotides match TRBD1. The CDR3 loop spans 15 amino acids. Losses at the gene ends were 7 bases for V and 4 bases for J; bases not matched to a gene: 10. CDR1 LGHNA and CDR2 YSLEER come from the germline V gene. CDR3 sequence (DNA): TGCGCCAGCAAGACCGGGACAGGGTCGCCCACTGAAGCTTTCTTT. It encodes CASKTGTGSPTEAFF.

The chain couples TRBV19 to TRBJ2-2; either TRBD1 or TRBD2 may fit D (5 bases each). There are 16 residues in the CDR3. Germline CDR1 and CDR2: LNHDA and SQIVND (reference sequence). V lost 10 bases and J lost 3, with 21 bases in between. CDR3 loop: CATRPRGRTHTGELFF. Here the CDR3 DNA reads TGTGCCACCCGGCCACGGGGCAGGACGCACACCGGGGAGCTGTTTTTT.

V gene TRBV7-2 combines with J gene TRBJ2-5; D remains unclear. This CDR3 has 12 amino acids. V was shortened by 6 bases and J by 2 bases, with 7 bases between the two germline ends. Germline V gene lookup returns CDR1 SGHTA and CDR2 FQGNSA. The CDR3 reads CASSRIQETQYF. CDR3 in DNA: TGTGCCAGCAGTCGAATTCAAGAGACCCAGTACTTC. Together with reference TRBV7-2 and TRBJ2-5, the CDR3 gives the full variable domain: GAGVSQSPSNKVTEKGKDVELRCDPISGHTALYWYRQSLGQGLEFLIYFQGNSAPDKSGLPSDRFSAERTGGSVSTLTIQRTQQEDSAVYLCASSRIQETQYFGPGTRLLVL.

V and J are TRBV7-9 and TRBJ1-2; 10 bases are a match to TRBD1. This CDR3 is 14 amino acids long. Germline V gene lookup returns CDR1 SEHNR and CDR2 FQNEAQ (reference sequence). The V gene end was trimmed by 5 bases and the J gene end by 8 bases; junction bases not matched to a gene: 8. The CDR3 nucleotides read TGTGCCAGCAGCCCAGGACAGGGGGTAGGAGGCTACACCTTC. This sequence encodes CASSPGQGVGGYTF.

In nucleotides, the CDR3 is TGCAGCGTTGGGGGGAAGGGGCAGCCCCAGCATTTT. Residues: CSVGGKGQPQHF. This rearrangement joins TRBV29-1 to TRBJ1-5; D is possibly TRBD1 (5 bases). V lost 4 bases and J lost 7, with 11 bases in between. The CDR3 spans 12 residues. Germline V gene data show CDR1 as SQVTM and CDR2 as ANQGSEA. Supplemented by reference TRBV29-1 and TRBJ1-5, the full variable domain reads SAVISQKPSRDICQRGTSLTIQCQVDSQVTMMFWYRQQPGQSLTLIATANQGSEATYESGFVIDKFPISRPNLTFSTLTVSNMSPEDSSIYLCSVGGKGQPQHFGDGTRLSIL.

The rearrangement uses TRBV11-2 and TRBJ1-1; D might be TRBD1 (5 bases). CDR3 length: 14 residues. The germline V gene encodes CDR1 SGHAT and CDR2 FQNNGV. Between the trimmed V and J ends, which lost 4 bases and 4 bases, there was a span of 13 bases. For the CDR3, the DNA is TGTGCCAGCAGCTCTTCACAGGTGAGCACTGAAGCTTTCTTT. This gives the protein CASSSSQVSTEAFF.

J is TRBJ1-5 and V is TRBV6-1; D unresolved. Germline CDR1 reads MNHNS; CDR2 reads SASEGT. Trimming removed 6 bases from V and 5 bases from J, with 11 bases in between. This CDR3 is 13 amino acids long. The DNA of the CDR3 is TGTGCCAGCAGCCCATCCACCCATCAGCCCCAGCATTTT. Its protein is CASSPSTHQPQHF.

The chain links TRBV7-2 to TRBJ2-7; the match to TRBD2 covers 10 bases. The CDR3 is made up of 18 amino acids. Germline values: CDR1 SGHTA, CDR2 FQGNSA. V lost 5 bases and J lost 2; bases outside the gene matches: 15. The CDR3 DNA reads TGTGCCAGCAGCCCCCAAAGCGGGAGGGCCAAAGGCGCCTACGAGCAGTACTTC. Translating it yields CASSPQSGRAKGAYEQYF.

The V call is TRBV5-6, the J call TRBJ2-4; a weak D match, TRBD2 (7 bases). This CDR3 has 15 amino acids. Looked up from germline, CDR1 is SGHDT and CDR2 is YYEEEE. V lost 6 bases to trimming and J lost 4 bases, with 17 bases between them. The DNA for the CDR3 is TGTGCCAGCAAAGAGGGGGGGCCTAGTAAAAACATTCAGTACTTC. Translating gives CASKEGGPSKNIQYF.